Listed below are T cell receptor beta chains from one sample, sequenced in a study of tumor-infiltrating lymphocytes in primary liver carcinoma. TCRdb called the multiplex PCR reads again in MiXCR, with one record for every CDR3 protein. The data show some 190,000 distinct CDR3 sequences, with 50% to 75% seen just once and approximately 65% held by the top ten. The sample comprised peripheral blood. The receptors shown here come from a man aged 35 to 55 with primary liver carcinoma and hepatitis B virus infection. CDR3s include the opening cysteine and the closing phenylalanine or tryptophan. The size field is filled for only some rows; it gives once, few, many or a size class.

TRBJ2-7 NA TRBV12-3/TRBV12-4 CASTGVSSYEQYF
TRBJ2-5 medium-sized TRBV11-2 CASSLDQQGLGLETQYF
TRBJ2-7 NA TRBV6-2/TRBV6-3 CASTTGTGTSDYEQYF
TRBJ2-6 once TRBV20-1 CSASLGSGGANVLTF
TRBJ1-1 NA TRBV11-2 CASSPGTNSEAFF
TRBJ1-5 NA TRBV5-1 CASSLVGGQPQHF
TRBJ2-7 NA TRBV12-3/TRBV12-4 CASSLPPIYEQYF
TRBJ2-3 NA TRBV4-1 CASSLTSGTDRQYF
TRBJ2-7 NA TRBV7-8 CASSLESGSRYEQYF
TRBJ2-1 NA TRBV28 CASSSYGKAGFF
TRBJ2-1 NA TRBV11-1 CASSMGLAGEDDNEQFF
TRBJ1-5 NA TRBV10-3 CTISQGNEQPQHF
TRBJ2-1 few TRBV18 CASSPTSDGNEQFF
TRBJ2-2 many TRBV11-2 CASSFGSNTGELFF
TRBJ2-2 NA TRBV28 CASSPWISGREGTGELFF
TRBJ2-5 NA TRBV29-1 CSGARDVTQETQYF
TRBJ2-1 many TRBV11-3 CASSLDTGTSGYNEQFF
TRBJ2-3 NA TRBV6-5 CASSLRGQGTNTLYF
TRBJ2-3 NA TRBV4-1 CASSPRTGRSTDTQYF
TRBJ2-7 few TRBV4-2 CASSHPLDHEQYF
TRBJ1-2 few TRBV6-5 CASSPPGQGAVNGYTF
TRBJ2-1 NA TRBV11-2 CASSLDGSSGAYNEQFF
TRBJ2-3 few TRBV12-3/TRBV12-4 CASSRTGDTQYF
TRBJ2-2 many TRBV11-2 CASSVRGGRASRTNTGELFF
TRBJ2-7 NA TRBV7-9 CASSATGRLEQYF
TRBJ2-5 NA TRBV11-2 CASRSEAGTRETQYF
TRBJ2-1 NA TRBV6-5 CASGYSAGDGEQFF
TRBJ1-4 NA TRBV30 CAWSVNEEKLFF
TRBJ1-2 NA TRBV28 CASIFSDRGRHGYTF